These 26 T cell receptor beta chains came from one sample sequenced in a study of T cell repertoires and leukemia-associated antigens. The antigens for these receptors are not known. TCRdb re-called the 5' RACE reads through MiXCR, storing one row per CDR3 protein. Of 9,500 to 15,000 distinct CDR3 sequences detected, over 40% appear once; the ten largest clones hold 30% to 40%. Sequenced input: CD3+ T cells sorted from blood and cultured. These receptor sequences come from a female donor in good health.

By share, this clonotype counts as medium-sized. The CDR3 spells CASSSQFQAAFF. In nucleotides, the CDR3 is TGTGCCAGCAGTTCACAGTTTCAGGCGGCTTTCTTT. V usage is TRBV6-5 and J usage is TRBJ1-1; D is undetermined. This CDR3 contains 12 residues. Germline loops: CDR1 MNHEY, CDR2 SVGAGI. V was cut by 4 bases and J by 11 bases, with 14 bases left in between.

This clonotype has a single count. The chain uses TRBV5-1 and TRBJ1-5; D unclear. The CDR3 loop spans 13 amino acids. Germline CDR1 reads SGHRS; CDR2 reads YFSETQ. V dropped 5 bases and J dropped 7 bases, with 13 bases sitting between them. As DNA, the CDR3 is TGCGCCAGCAGGGAATACGACGGGCAGCCCCAGCATTTT. It translates to CASREYDGQPQHF.

There are a few counts of this clonotype. The chain uses TRBV15 and TRBJ2-7, with 9 positions matching TRBD2. In germline, CDR1 is LNHNV, CDR2 YYDKDF (reference sequence). The CDR3 runs to 15 residues. With 1 base clipped from V and 6 bases from J, the junction kept 7 bases outside the gene matches. The CDR3 sequence: CATSRVLGTSLEQYF. In nucleotides, the CDR3 is TGTGCCACCAGCAGAGTACTCGGGACTAGCCTCGAGCAGTACTTC.

Many counts were recorded for this clonotype. The chain couples TRBV30 to TRBJ1-6; no definite D call. The CDR3 consists of 13 residues. The V end was cut by 2 bases, the J end by 0 bases, with 2 bases between. Germline loops: CDR1 GTSNPN, CDR2 SVGIG (reference sequence). Here the CDR3 DNA reads TGTGCCTGGAGTAGCTCCTATAATTCACCCCTCCACTTT. Translation gives CAWSSSYNSPLHF.

This clonotype is medium-sized (0.01 to 0.1%). This chain uses TRBV5-1 with TRBJ2-3; TRBD2 agrees at 10 bases. Trimming removed 5 bases from V and 6 bases from J; junction bases left unmatched: 9. The V gene's germline CDR1 is SGHRS and CDR2 YFSETQ. The CDR3 is 15 amino acids. CDR3 in DNA: TGCGCCAGCAGAATTGCTAGCGGGAGAGCTGATACGCAGTATTTT. This codes for CASRIASGRADTQYF.

The rearrangement links TRBV18 to TRBJ2-1; 14 bases match TRBD2. J was trimmed by 10 bases and V by 1 base; bases with no gene match: 9. The CDR3 length is 17 residues. Germline CDR1 is KGHSH and CDR2 is LQKENI. CDR3 nucleotide sequence: TGTGCCAGCTCACCACTTGAGGGACTAGCGGGAGTAGGAGAGCAGTTCTTC. Protein product: CASSPLEGLAGVGEQFF.

Only a few counts were recorded for this clonotype. One end of the junction is discordant with germline, which a read error may explain. The chain uses TRBV5-1 and TRBJ2-1, with D maybe TRBD2 (5 bases). CDR3 length: 15 amino acids. Germline V gene sequence: CDR1 SGHRS, CDR2 YFSETQ. The CDR3 DNA follows: TGCGCCGGCAGTAGAGCAGGAGGACCAGGCAATGAGCAGTTCTTC. Translating it yields CAGSRAGGPGNEQFF.

The chain employs TRBV5-1 and TRBJ2-1; D is perhaps TRBD1 (6 bases). This CDR3 has 13 amino acids. Trimming removed 6 bases from V and 10 bases from J, with 17 bases in between. Germline loops: CDR1 SGHRS, CDR2 YFSETQ. The CDR3 here is CASTGTTYSEQFF. The DNA of the CDR3 is TGCGCCAGCACCGGGACAACCTACAGCGAGCAGTTCTTC.

The chain employs TRBV5-1 and TRBJ2-1; TRBD2 agrees at 8 bases. This CDR3 region has 15 residues. In germline, CDR1 is SGHRS, CDR2 YFSETQ. Trimming removed 5 bases from V and 7 bases from J; junction bases left unmatched: 11. Here the CDR3 reads CASRPPGLGGNEQFF. CDR3 coding DNA: TGCGCCAGCAGACCTCCGGGACTAGGGGGGAATGAGCAGTTCTTC.

The chain links TRBV10-3 to TRBJ2-2, with 8 bases that match TRBD2. Trimming at V came to 6 bases and at J to 6 bases, leaving 9 bases not matched to a gene. The CDR3 totals 15 residues. Germline-derived CDR1 and CDR2 are ENHRY and SYGVKD. The CDR3 loop is CAISGGLAGAGELFF. The CDR3 DNA reads TGTGCCATCAGCGGAGGACTAGCCGGGGCCGGGGAGCTGTTTTTT.

This clonotype appeared once. The V and J genes are TRBV5-5 and TRBJ2-3; 8 bases are shared with TRBD2. There are 15 residues in the CDR3. Trimming removed 4 bases from V and 4 bases from J; junction bases left unmatched: 8. In germline, CDR1 is SGHKS, CDR2 YYEKEE (reference sequence). Here the CDR3 DNA reads TGTGCCAGCAGCCCGAGCGGGAGATTCTCAGATACGCAGTATTTT. As protein: CASSPSGRFSDTQYF.

Details on this clonotype: Germline is not matched at one junction end, which may reflect a read error. The chain employs TRBV5-1 and TRBJ2-5; TRBD1 agrees at 8 bases. Germline CDR1 reads SGHRS; CDR2 reads YFSETQ. This CDR3 contains 15 residues. The CDR3 protein is CASSLGTGYQGTQYF. The CDR3 nucleotides read TGCGCCAGCAGCTTGGGGACAGGGTACCAAGGGACCCAGTACTTC.

This clonotype was counted ten times or more. In DNA form, the CDR3 reads TGCAGCGTTGGAGCTAAGGGGGGCTACGAGCAGTACTTC. As protein: CSVGAKGGYEQYF. The chain couples TRBV29-1 to TRBJ2-7; the D gene could be TRBD1 or TRBD2 (6 bases each). CDR3 size: 13 residues. Germline V gene lookup returns CDR1 SQVTM and CDR2 ANQGSEA. The V gene lost 4 bases and the J gene lost 3 bases, with 13 bases spanning the gap.

J is TRBJ2-3 and V is TRBV11-2, with 16 bases lining up with TRBD2. CDR1 is SGHAT, CDR2 FQNNGV, per germline. This CDR3 is 20 amino acids long. The V gene end was trimmed by 5 bases and the J gene end by 1 base; junction bases not matched to a gene: 12. The CDR3 nucleotides are TGTGCCAGCAGCAAACGCTCCGGGACTAGCGGGGGGGAGGGCACAGATACGCAGTATTTT. Protein product: CASSKRSGTSGGEGTDTQYF.

The count of this clonotype is one. Because it lacks the conserved phenylalanine or tryptophan at the end, this CDR3 is likely a read error. The chain couples TRBV6-2 or TRBV6-3 to TRBJ1-5; a possible D gene is TRBD1 (6 bases). The germline V gene encodes CDR1 MNHEY and CDR2 SVGEGT. V was clipped by 5 bases and J by 2 bases, with 7 bases between them. This CDR3 has 13 amino acids. The CDR3 nucleotides are TGTGCCAGCAGTAGGGGGGGCAATCAGCCCCAGCATCTT. This sequence encodes CASSRGGNQPQHL.

There are a few counts of this clonotype. The chain joins TRBV29-1 to TRBJ2-7, with 14 bases lining up with TRBD2. Germline values: CDR1 SQVTM, CDR2 ANQGSEA. This CDR3 comprises 16 residues. Trimming removed 4 bases from V and 2 bases from J; junction bases left unmatched: 7. The DNA of the CDR3 is TGCAGCGTTGGAGGACTAGCGGGAGGAGGGACCTACGAGCAGTACTTC. Protein product: CSVGGLAGGGTYEQYF.

This clonotype was seen a single time. The CDR3 DNA follows: TGCGCCAGCAGCTTTTCGGGTTGGGAAGAGACCCAGTACTTC. Amino acid sequence: CASSFSGWEETQYF. V and J are TRBV5-1 and TRBJ2-5, with D hard to call. This CDR3 is built from 14 residues. CDR1 is SGHRS and CDR2 is YFSETQ in the germline V gene. Trimming took off 2 bases at V and 3 bases at J, with 11 bases between the two ends.

This rearrangement joins TRBV6-6 to TRBJ1-2; no clear D gene. CDR3 size: 16 residues. Trimming shortened V by 5 bases and J by 7 bases, and 23 bases separated the two germline ends. Germline V lookup: CDR1 MNHNY, CDR2 SVGAGI (reference sequence). The CDR3 spells CASSGPGQPSLGGYTF. The CDR3 nucleotides read TGTGCCAGCAGTGGGCCGGGCCAACCTAGCCTCGGTGGCTACACCTTC.

The V gene is TRBV3-1, the J gene TRBJ2-1, with 11 bases lining up with TRBD2. Germline loops: CDR1 LGHDT, CDR2 YNNKEL (reference sequence). With 4 bases clipped from V and 9 bases from J, the junction kept 5 bases outside the gene matches. The CDR3 sequence is 14 residues long. The CDR3 sequence: CASSRSGREGEQFF. CDR3 coding DNA: TGTGCCAGCAGCCGTAGCGGGAGGGAAGGTGAGCAGTTCTTC.

V gene TRBV4-1 combines with J gene TRBJ2-1; 13 nucleotides agree with TRBD2. Per the germline V gene, CDR1 is MGHRA and CDR2 is YSYEKL. The junction had 4 bases not matched to a gene; V was cut back by 4 bases and J by 7 bases. The CDR3 totals 15 residues. CDR3 residues: CASSPLAGGHNEQFF. The CDR3 DNA reads TGCGCCAGCAGCCCACTAGCGGGAGGGCATAATGAGCAGTTCTTC.

This chain links TRBV29-1 with TRBJ2-7; TRBD2 is a possible D gene (5 bases). The CDR3 runs to 16 residues. Germline V lookup: CDR1 SQVTM, CDR2 ANQGSEA. V lost 1 base and J lost 2, with 18 bases in between. CDR3 protein: CSVEGGWQGSTYEQYF. The CDR3, as DNA: TGCAGCGTTGAAGGAGGGTGGCAAGGCTCTACCTACGAGCAGTACTTC.

By share, this clonotype counts as medium-sized. V usage is TRBV10-3 and J usage is TRBJ1-1, with D hard to call. This CDR3 is 14 amino acids long. V lost 4 bases, J lost 6 bases, and 15 bases lay in between. Germline V gene lookup returns CDR1 ENHRY and CDR2 SYGVKD. In DNA, the CDR3 is TGTGCCATCAGTGTCCTTGGGAGTTCGGCTGAAGCTTTCTTT. Protein sequence: CAISVLGSSAEAFF.

V and J are TRBV28 and TRBJ2-2; no reliable D call. The CDR3 covers 11 residues. V was pared by 2 bases and J by 8 bases, with 3 bases between. Per the germline V gene, CDR1 is MDHEN and CDR2 is SYDVKM. This CDR3 is CASSLTGELFF. In DNA form, the CDR3 reads TGTGCCAGCAGTTTAACGGGGGAGCTGTTTTTT.

The chain carries TRBV9 and TRBJ2-7, with 7 nucleotides matching TRBD2. Germline trimming cut 4 bases from V and 6 bases from J; bases unmatched to any gene: 13. The CDR3 sequence is 15 residues long. The germline V gene encodes CDR1 SGDLS and CDR2 YYNGEE. CDR3 bases: TGTGCCAGCAGCTCCCGTATAGGACTAGAGAGCGAGCAGTACTTC. As protein: CASSSRIGLESEQYF. The full variable domain, completed using reference TRBV9 and TRBJ2-7, is DSGVTQTPKHLITATGQRVTLRCSPRSGDLSVYWYQQSLDQGLQFLIQYYNGEERAKGNILERFSAQQFPDLHSELNLSSLELGDSALYFCASSSRIGLESEQYFGPGTRLTVT.

By share of the sample, this clonotype is medium-sized. The chain recombines TRBV5-1 with TRBJ2-7; either TRBD1 or TRBD2 may supply D (5 bases each). In germline, CDR1 is SGHRS, CDR2 YFSETQ. The CDR3 totals 16 residues. V lost 4 bases to trimming and J lost 0 bases, with 17 bases between them. The CDR3 is CASSGQHRDGSYEQYF. The CDR3 DNA is TGCGCCAGCAGCGGACAACATCGGGACGGCTCCTACGAGCAGTACTTC.

This clonotype appeared once. J is TRBJ2-3 and V is TRBV9; the match to TRBD1 covers 7 bases. The CDR3 spans 14 residues. Germline lookup yields CDR1 SGDLS and CDR2 YYNGEE. The V gene end was trimmed by 0 bases and the J gene end by 5 bases; junction bases not matched to a gene: 3. CDR3 in DNA: TGTGCCAGCAGCGTAGTCCCAGGGGGAGATACGCAGTATTTT. Translated, it gives CASSVVPGGDTQYF.